The present T cell receptor beta chain was sequenced within a study of blood T cell repertoires in COVID-19. Study summary: The United States, Italy and Spain were the sources of the acute and convalescent COVID-19 samples. Sample material is recorded as cDNA or gDNA derived from T cells, B-cell-depleted T cells, or PBMCs.

Per the authors' pipeline: Cell counts per sample came from amplifying reference gene primers. Profiling relied on immunoSEQ multiplex PCR, and the TCRdb table lists in-frame clones only, not all of them. Clonal size and the V and J genes are those of that table, whereas D and trimming came from the DNA. The sample lists a few hundred thousand clones; around 83% were seen once. This clone was picked up one time. The length of the CDR3 is 15 residues. Looked up from germline, CDR1 is MNHEY and CDR2 is SVGAGI. The germline V and J ends were trimmed by 7 bases and 5 bases, with 20 bases remaining between them.

The clonotype was recovered from a man younger than 35 with active or convalescent COVID-19. The sequenced sample was peripheral blood. This chain joins TRBV6-5 and TRBJ2-5, with D uncertain. CDR3 sequence: CASTKAVSVFETQYF. The DNA of the CDR3 is TGTGCCAGCACCAAGGCAGTCAGCGTGTTTGAGACCCAGTACTTC.